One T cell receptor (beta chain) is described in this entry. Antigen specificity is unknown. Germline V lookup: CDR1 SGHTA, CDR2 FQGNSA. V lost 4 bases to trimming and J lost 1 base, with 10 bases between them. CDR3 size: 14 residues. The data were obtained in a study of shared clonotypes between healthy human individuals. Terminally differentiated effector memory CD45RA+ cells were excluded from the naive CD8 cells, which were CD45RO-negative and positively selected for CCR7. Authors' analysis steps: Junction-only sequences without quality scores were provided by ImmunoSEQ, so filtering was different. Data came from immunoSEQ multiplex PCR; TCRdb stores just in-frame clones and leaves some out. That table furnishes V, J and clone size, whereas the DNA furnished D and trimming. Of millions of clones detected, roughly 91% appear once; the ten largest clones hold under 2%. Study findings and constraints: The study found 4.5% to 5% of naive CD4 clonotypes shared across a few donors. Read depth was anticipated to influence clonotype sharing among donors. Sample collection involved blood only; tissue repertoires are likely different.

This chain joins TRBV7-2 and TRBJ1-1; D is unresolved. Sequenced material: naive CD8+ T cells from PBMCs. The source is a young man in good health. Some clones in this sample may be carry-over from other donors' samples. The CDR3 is CASSSDTANTEAFF. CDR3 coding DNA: TGTGCCAGCAGCTCAGATACTGCGAACACTGAAGCTTTCTTT.